This TCR beta chain comes out of a study of control samples from healthy donors and cancer patients. Germline CDR1 MNHEY, CDR2 SMNVEV (reference sequence). This CDR3 has 13 residues. V lost 6 bases and J 2 bases, leaving 9 bases between the germline ends. Method: immunoSEQ multiplex PCR; TCRdb's copy keeps in-frame clones and lacks some. Of approximately 52,000 clones in the sample, roughly 88% were seen once. The chain has TRBV27 and TRBJ2-3; D not resolved. The receptor was derived from a man in his fifties in good health. Material: blood. The DNA of the CDR3 is TGTGCCAGCAGGTTACAGTCCACAGATACGCAGTATTTT. It encodes CASRLQSTDTQYF.